The 6 T cell receptor beta chains below come from one sample, sequenced in a study of blood T cell repertoires in COVID-19. Here immunoSEQ multiplex PCR was the method, and the copy in TCRdb shows in-frame clones only, minus some. The sample lists around 220,000 clones, 70% to 85% seen once, with around 3.6% in the top ten. Sequencing was carried out using peripheral blood. These receptors all come from a woman aged 40 to 50 with active or convalescent COVID-19.

The chain recombines TRBV5-6 with TRBJ1-5, with D unresolved. This CDR3 is 13 amino acids long. Germline-derived CDR1 and CDR2 are SGHDT and YYEEEE. Between the trimmed V and J ends, which lost 1 base and 5 bases, there was a span of 7 bases. CDR3: CASSLLRDQPQHF. The DNA for the CDR3 is TGTGCCAGCAGCTTGCTCCGTGATCAGCCCCAGCATTTT.

The chain couples TRBV15 to TRBJ2-2, with TRBD1 matching 8 bases. V lost 3 bases and J lost 4; bases outside the gene matches: 4. The CDR3 is made up of 15 amino acids. CDR1 and CDR2 (germline): LNHNV, YYDKDF (reference sequence). The CDR3 spells CATSRPGQVTGELFF. CDR3 sequence (DNA): TGTGCCACCAGCAGGCCGGGACAGGTCACCGGGGAGCTGTTTTTT.

V gene TRBV10-1 combines with J gene TRBJ1-1; D might be TRBD1 (6 bases). This CDR3 is built from 18 residues. Germline CDR1 reads WNHNN; CDR2 reads SYGVQD (reference sequence). V lost 2 bases to trimming and J lost 6 bases, with 25 bases between them. CDR3 loop: CASSEESPGQGFRAEAFF. For the CDR3, the DNA is TGCGCCAGCAGTGAGGAATCTCCGGGACAAGGGTTCCGTGCTGAAGCTTTCTTT.

The V call is TRBV28, the J call TRBJ2-7, with 9 bases fitting TRBD2. The CDR3 is 16 amino acids. V was clipped by 6 bases and J by 0 bases; unmatched bases: 9. Per germline, CDR1 MDHEN and CDR2 SYDVKM. CDR3 loop: CASSGYLAGPSYEQYF. Here the CDR3 DNA reads TGTGCCAGCAGCGGATACCTAGCGGGGCCCTCCTACGAGCAGTACTTC.

The gene calls are TRBV11-2 and TRBJ2-6, with 7 nucleotides matching TRBD1. The CDR3 has 17 amino acids. J lost 1 base, V lost 5 bases, and 8 bases had no gene match. Per germline, CDR1 SGHAT and CDR2 FQNNGV. CDR3 bases: TGTGCCAGCAGCCCCCGACAGGGACGGTCTGGGGCCAACGTCCTGACTTTC. It encodes CASSPRQGRSGANVLTF.

This rearrangement joins TRBV29-1 to TRBJ2-1, with 12 nucleotides matching TRBD2. The CDR3 is 16 residues long. V shed 7 bases and J 3 bases; nucleotides not matched to a gene: 10. Germline lookup yields CDR1 SQVTM and CDR2 ANQGSEA. The CDR3 loop reads CSAGGGLAGNYNEQFF. The CDR3 coding sequence is TGCAGCGCTGGGGGCGGACTAGCGGGGAACTACAATGAGCAGTTCTTC.